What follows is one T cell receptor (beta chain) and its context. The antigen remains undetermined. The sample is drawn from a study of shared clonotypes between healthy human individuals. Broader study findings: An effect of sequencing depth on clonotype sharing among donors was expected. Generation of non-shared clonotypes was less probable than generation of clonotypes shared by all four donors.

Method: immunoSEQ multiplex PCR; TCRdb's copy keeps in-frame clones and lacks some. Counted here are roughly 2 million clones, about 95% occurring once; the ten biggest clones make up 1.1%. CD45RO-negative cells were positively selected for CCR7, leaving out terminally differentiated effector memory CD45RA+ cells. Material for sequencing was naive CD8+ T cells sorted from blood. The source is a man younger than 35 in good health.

The CDR3 region has the DNA TGTGCCAGCAGCCATTCGGATACCTACGAGCAGTACTTC. It translates to CASSHSDTYEQYF. The gene calls are TRBV13 and TRBJ2-7; D is ambiguous. Germline assignment: CDR1 PRHDT and CDR2 FYEKMQ (reference sequence). This CDR3 comprises 13 residues. V lost 5 bases and J 2 bases, leaving 10 bases between the germline ends. Based on the CDR3 plus reference TRBV13 and TRBJ2-7, the full variable domain is AAGVIQSPRHLIKEKRETATLKCYPIPRHDTVYWYQQGPGQDPQFLISFYEKMQSDKGSIPDRFSAQQFSDYHSELNMSSLELGDSALYFCASSHSDTYEQYFGPGTRLTVT.